The TCR beta chain described here comes from a study of T and B cells in COVID-19 patients. Across the study: COVID-19 patients gave peripheral blood either during active infection or after recovery. Of approximately 19 active-infection patients, 12 were critically ill with mechanical ventilation or extracorporeal membrane oxygenation. At median age roughly 35 years, recovered patients were younger than active-infection patients at more than 65. Study findings and constraints: The recovered cohort had fewer than 3,000 exclusive TCR clusters, including just over 30 low generation probability clusters.

BIOMED2 TRB-A/B primer pools were used in multiplex TRB PCR. TCRdb re-called the multiplex PCR reads with MiXCR, one entry per CDR3 protein. The sample holds about 14,000 distinct CDR3 sequences, around 26% seen once. TRB was amplified from around 250-460 ng of blood genomic DNA. The ends were cut back, 5 bases at V and 4 bases at J, with 15 bases in the middle. The CDR3 length is 14 residues. Germline V gene sequence: CDR1 SEHNR, CDR2 FQNEAQ (reference sequence). Notes on this clonotype: The antigen remains unidentified.

The source material was blood. V usage is TRBV7-9 and J usage is TRBJ2-7; D might be TRBD1 or TRBD2, each matching 5 bases. The receptor was isolated from a human donor who had recovered from COVID-19. The CDR3: CASSTYRDAYEQYF. The DNA of the CDR3 is TGTGCCAGCAGCACTTACCGGGACGCTTACGAGCAGTACTTC. Supplemented by reference TRBV7-9 and TRBJ2-7, the full variable domain reads DTGVSQNPRHKITKRGQNVTFRCDPISEHNRLYWYRQTLGQGPEFLTYFQNEAQLEKSRLLSDRFSAERPKGSFSTLEIQRTEQGDSAMYLCASSTYRDAYEQYFGPGTRLTVT.